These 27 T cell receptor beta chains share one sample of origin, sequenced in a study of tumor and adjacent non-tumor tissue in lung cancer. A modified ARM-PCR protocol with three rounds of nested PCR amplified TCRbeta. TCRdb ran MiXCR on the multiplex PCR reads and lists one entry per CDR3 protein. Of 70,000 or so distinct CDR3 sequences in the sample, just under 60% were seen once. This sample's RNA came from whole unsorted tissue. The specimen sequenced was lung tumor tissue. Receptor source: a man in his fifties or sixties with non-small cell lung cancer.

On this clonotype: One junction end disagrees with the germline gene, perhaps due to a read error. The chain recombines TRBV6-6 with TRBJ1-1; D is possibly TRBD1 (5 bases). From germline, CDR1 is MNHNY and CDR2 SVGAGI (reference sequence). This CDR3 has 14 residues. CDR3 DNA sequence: TGTGCCAGCAATTACGACAGAGGGCGCACTGAGGCTTTCTTT. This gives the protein CASNYDRGRTEAFF.

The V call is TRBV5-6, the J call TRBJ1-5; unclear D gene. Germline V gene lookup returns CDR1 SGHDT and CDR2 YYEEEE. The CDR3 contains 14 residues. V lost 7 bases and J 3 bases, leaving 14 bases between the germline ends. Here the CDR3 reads CASSPLEVNQPQHF. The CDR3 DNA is TGTGCCAGCTCCCCATTGGAGGTCAATCAGCCCCAGCATTTT.

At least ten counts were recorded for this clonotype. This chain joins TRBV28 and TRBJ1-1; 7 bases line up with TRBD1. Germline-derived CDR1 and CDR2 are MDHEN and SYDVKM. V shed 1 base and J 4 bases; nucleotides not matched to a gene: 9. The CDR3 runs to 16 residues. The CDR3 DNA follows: TGTGCCAGCAGTTTATTCCTCAGGGGGGTTGGCACTGAAGCTTTCTTT. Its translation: CASSLFLRGVGTEAFF.

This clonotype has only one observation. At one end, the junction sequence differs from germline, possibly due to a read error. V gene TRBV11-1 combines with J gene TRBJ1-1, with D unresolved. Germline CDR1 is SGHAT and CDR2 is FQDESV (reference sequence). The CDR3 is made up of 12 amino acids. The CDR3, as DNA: TGTGCCAGCAGCTTAGCGGGGAGAGGAGCTTTCTTC. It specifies CASSLAGRGAFF.

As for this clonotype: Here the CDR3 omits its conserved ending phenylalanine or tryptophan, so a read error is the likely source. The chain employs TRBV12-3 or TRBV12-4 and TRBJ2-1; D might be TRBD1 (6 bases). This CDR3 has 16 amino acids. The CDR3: CASRRNIGGARYEQFL. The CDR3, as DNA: TGTGCTAGCAGACGAAATATAGGGGGAGCCAGGTATGAGCAGTTCCTC.

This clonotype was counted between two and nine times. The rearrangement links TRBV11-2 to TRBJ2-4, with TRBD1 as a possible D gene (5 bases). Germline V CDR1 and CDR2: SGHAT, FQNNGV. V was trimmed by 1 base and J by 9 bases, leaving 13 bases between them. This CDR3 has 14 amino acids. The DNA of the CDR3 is TGTGCCAGCAGCTTAGGGCAGGGCGGCAGCATTCAGTACTTC. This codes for CASSLGQGGSIQYF.

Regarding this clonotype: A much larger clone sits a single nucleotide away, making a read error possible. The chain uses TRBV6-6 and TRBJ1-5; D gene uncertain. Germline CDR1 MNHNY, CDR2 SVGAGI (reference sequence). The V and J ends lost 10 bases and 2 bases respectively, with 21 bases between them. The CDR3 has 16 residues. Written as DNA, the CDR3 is TGTGCCATCCTGGATCCTTGCGAGGATGGCAATCAGCCCCAGCATTTT. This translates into CAILDPCEDGNQPQHF.

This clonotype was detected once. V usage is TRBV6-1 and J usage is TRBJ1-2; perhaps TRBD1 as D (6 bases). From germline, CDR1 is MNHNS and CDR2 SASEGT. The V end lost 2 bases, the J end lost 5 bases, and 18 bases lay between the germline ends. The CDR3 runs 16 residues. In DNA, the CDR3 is TGTGCCAGCAGTGAATCAGGGGCAATCTTCAAATATGGCTACACCTTC. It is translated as CASSESGAIFKYGYTF.

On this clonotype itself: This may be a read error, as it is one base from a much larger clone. The CDR3 sequence: CAGSRDRGKCEQYF. CDR3 sequence (DNA): TGTGCCGGCAGTCGGGACAGGGGGAAGTGCGAGCAGTACTTC. V gene TRBV12-3 or TRBV12-4 combines with J gene TRBJ2-7; TRBD1 agrees at 11 bases. This CDR3 has 14 amino acids.

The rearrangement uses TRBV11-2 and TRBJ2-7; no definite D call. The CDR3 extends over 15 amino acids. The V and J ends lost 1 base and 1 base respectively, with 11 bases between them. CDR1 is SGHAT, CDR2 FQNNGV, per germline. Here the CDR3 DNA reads TGTGCCAGCAGCTTAGTGGCGATTAGTTCCTACGAGCAGTACTTC. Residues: CASSLVAISSYEQYF.

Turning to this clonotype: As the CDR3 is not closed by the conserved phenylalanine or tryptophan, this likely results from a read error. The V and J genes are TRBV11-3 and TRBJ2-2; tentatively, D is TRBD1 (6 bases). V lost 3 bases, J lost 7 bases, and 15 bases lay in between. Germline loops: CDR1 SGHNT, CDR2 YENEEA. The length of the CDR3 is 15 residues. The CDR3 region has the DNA TGTGCCAGCAGCTTCGCATCAGGGGCCCACGGGGAGCTGTTTTCT. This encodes CASSFASGAHGELFS.

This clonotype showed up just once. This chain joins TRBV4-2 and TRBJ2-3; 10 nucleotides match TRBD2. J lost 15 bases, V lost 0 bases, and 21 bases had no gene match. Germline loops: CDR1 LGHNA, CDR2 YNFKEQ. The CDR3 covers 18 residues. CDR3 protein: CASSQERAAGGPVDRQYF. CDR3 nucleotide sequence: TGTGCCAGCAGCCAAGAGAGGGCAGCGGGGGGGCCGGTAGATAGGCAATATTTT.

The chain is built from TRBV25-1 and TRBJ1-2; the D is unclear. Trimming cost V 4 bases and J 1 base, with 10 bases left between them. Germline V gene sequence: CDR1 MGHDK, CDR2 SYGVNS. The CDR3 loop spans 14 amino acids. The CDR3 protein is CASSGLRGNYGYTF. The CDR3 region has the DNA TGTGCCAGCAGTGGGTTACGGGGTAACTATGGCTACACCTTC.

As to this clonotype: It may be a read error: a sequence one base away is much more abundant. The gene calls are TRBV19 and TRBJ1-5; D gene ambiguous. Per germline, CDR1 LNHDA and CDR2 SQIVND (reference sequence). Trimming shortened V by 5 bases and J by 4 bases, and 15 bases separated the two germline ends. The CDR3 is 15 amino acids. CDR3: CASSFTSYRNQPQHF. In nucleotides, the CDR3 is TGTGCCAGTAGTTTCACATCTTATAGAAATCAGCCCCAGCATTTT.

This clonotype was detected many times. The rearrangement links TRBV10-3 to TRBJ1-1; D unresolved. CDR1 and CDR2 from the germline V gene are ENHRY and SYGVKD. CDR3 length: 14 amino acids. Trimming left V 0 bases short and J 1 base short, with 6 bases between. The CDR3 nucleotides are TGTGCCATCAGTGAGTCTAACGGGAACACTGAAGCTTTCTTT. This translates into CAISESNGNTEAFF.

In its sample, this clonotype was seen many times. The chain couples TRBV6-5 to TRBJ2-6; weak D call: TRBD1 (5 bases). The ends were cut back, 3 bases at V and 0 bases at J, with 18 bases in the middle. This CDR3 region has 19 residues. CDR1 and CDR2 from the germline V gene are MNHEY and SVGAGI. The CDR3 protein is CASSYGLQVPNSGANVLTF. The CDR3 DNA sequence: TGTGCCAGCAGTTATGGTCTACAGGTGCCAAACTCTGGGGCCAACGTCCTGACTTTC.

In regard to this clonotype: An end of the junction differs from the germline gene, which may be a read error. The CDR3 spells CASSLGNSGNNGELFF. Here the CDR3 DNA reads TGTGCCAGCAGCCTCGGGAATAGCGGGAACAACGGGGAGCTGTTTTTT. The chain is built from TRBV11-3 and TRBJ2-2; 8 bases fit TRBD2. The germline V gene has CDR1 SGHNT and CDR2 YENEEA. The CDR3 contains 16 residues. Filled out from reference TRBV11-3 and TRBJ2-2, the complete variable domain reads EAGVVQSPRYKIIEKKQPVAFWCNPISGHNTLYWYLQNLGQGPELLIRYENEEAVDDSQLPKDRFSAERLKGVDSTLKIQPAELGDSAVYLCASSLGNSGNNGELFFGEGSRLTVL.

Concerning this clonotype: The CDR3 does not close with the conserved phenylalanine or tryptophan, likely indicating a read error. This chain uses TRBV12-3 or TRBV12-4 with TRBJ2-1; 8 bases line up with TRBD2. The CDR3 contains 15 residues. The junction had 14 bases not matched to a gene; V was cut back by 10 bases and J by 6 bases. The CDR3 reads CAIRLASTAFNEQFL. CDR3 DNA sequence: TGTGCCATAAGACTAGCGTCTACAGCCTTCAATGAGCAGTTCTTA.

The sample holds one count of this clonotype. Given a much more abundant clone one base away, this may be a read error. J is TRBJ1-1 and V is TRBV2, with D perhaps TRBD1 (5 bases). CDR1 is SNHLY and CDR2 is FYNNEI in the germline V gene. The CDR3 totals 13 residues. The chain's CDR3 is CASSEGGRGETFF. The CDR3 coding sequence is TGTGCCAGCAGTGAGGGGGGAAGGGGTGAAACTTTCTTT.

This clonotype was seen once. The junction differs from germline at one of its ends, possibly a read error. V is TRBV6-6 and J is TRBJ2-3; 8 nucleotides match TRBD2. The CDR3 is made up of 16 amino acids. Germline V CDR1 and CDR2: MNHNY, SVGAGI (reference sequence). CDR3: CAGSYSEREQGDKQYF. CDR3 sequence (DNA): TGTGCCGGCAGTTACTCGGAGCGGGAGCAGGGAGATAAGCAGTATTTT.

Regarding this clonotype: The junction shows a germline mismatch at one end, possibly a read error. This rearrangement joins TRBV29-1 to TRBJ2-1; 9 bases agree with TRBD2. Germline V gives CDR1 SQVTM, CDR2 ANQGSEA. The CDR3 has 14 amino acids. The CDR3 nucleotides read TGCAGCGTTCAAAGCGGGGGGTCCTACTATGAGCAGTTCTTC. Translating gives CSVQSGGSYYEQFF.

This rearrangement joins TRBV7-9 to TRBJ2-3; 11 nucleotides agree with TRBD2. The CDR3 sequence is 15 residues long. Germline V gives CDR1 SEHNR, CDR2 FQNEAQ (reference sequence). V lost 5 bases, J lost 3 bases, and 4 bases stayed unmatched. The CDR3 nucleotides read TGTGCCAGCAGCCTCTTAGCGGGAGGGACAGATACGCAGTATTTT. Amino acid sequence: CASSLLAGGTDTQYF.

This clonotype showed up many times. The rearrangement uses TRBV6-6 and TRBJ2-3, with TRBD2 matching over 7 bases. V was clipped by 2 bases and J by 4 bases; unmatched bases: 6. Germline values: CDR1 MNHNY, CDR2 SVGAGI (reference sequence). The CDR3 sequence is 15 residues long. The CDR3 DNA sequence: TGTGCCAGCAGTTACGAGGGGACTAAGGCAGATACGCAGTATTTT. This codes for CASSYEGTKADTQYF.

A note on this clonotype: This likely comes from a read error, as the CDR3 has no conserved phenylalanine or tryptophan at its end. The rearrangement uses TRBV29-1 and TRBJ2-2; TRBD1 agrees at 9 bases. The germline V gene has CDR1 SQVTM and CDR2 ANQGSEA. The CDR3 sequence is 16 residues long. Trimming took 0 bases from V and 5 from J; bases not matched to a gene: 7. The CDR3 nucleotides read TGCAGCGTTGAAGACCAGGACAGGGGTCTAACCGGGGAGCTGTTTCTT. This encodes CSVEDQDRGLTGELFL.

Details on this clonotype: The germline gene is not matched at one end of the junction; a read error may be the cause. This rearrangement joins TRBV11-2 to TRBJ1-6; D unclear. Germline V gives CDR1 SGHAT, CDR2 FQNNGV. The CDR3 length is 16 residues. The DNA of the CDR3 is TGTGCCAGCAGCCTCTCGGGAGACAACTATAATTCACCCCTCCGCTTT. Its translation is CASSLSGDNYNSPLRF.

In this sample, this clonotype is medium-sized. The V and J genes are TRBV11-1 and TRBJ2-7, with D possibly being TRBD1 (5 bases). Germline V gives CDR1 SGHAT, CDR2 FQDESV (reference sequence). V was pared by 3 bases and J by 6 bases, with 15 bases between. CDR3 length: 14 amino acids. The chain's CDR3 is CASSLQGTKGEQYF. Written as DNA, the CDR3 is TGTGCCAGCAGCTTGCAGGGAACGAAGGGCGAGCAGTACTTC.

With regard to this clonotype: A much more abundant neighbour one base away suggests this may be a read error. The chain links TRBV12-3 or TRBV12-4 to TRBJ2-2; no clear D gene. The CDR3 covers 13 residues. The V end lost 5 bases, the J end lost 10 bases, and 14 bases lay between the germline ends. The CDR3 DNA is TGTGCCAGCAGTCCCCGCGGCTACGAGGAGCTGTTTTTT. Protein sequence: CASSPRGYEELFF.